Listed here are 25 T cell receptor beta chains from one sample, sequenced in a study of human T cells and chemical hapten exposure. Time point noted: patch test 3, about 24 weeks after DPC sensitization. Treatment defined: therapeutic diphenylcyclopropenone sensitization with weekly scalp DPC. TCRdb reprocessed the RACE reads with MiXCR, giving one entry per CDR3 protein. The sample comprises approximately 50,000 distinct CDR3 sequences, roughly 9.5% of which are singletons, and roughly 15% rests with the top ten. This material consisted of whole blood, taken in connection with sensitization to the hapten diphenylcyclopropenone (DPC). The origin of the receptors is a woman aged 40 to 50 with alopecia areata. Some clones in this sample may be carry-over from other donors' samples.

Comment on this clonotype: No DNA is shown, since the ends of the CDR3 on it are uncertain; the CDR3 is the one TCRdb lists. The chain has TRBV7-5 and TRBJ1-2. TRBV7-5 is described as a pseudogene. From its first to its last residue, the CDR3 has 16 amino acids. The CDR3 sequence is CISVSDDKEGLYGYTF.

This clonotype was detected ten times or more. The rearrangement uses TRBV7-2 and TRBJ2-5, with TRBD1 matching 10 bases. The CDR3 runs to 13 residues. Per germline, CDR1 SGHTA and CDR2 FQGNSA. V dropped 5 bases and J dropped 5; count of bases not matched to a gene: 2. The CDR3 protein is CASSAGQGETQYF. The CDR3 DNA follows: TGTGCCAGCAGCGCGGGACAGGGGGAGACCCAGTACTTC. Together with reference TRBV7-2 and TRBJ2-5, the CDR3 gives the full variable domain: GAGVSQSPSNKVTEKGKDVELRCDPISGHTALYWYRQSLGQGLEFLIYFQGNSAPDKSGLPSDRFSAERTGGSVSTLTIQRTQQEDSAVYLCASSAGQGETQYFGPGTRLLVL.

This clonotype was observed a few times. CDR3: CASSHSPAGGYTF. CDR3 nucleotide sequence: TGTGCCAGTAGTCACAGTCCTGCTGGAGGCTACACCTTC. The rearrangement uses TRBV19 and TRBJ1-2; D gene unclear. The CDR3 loop spans 13 amino acids. Germline V gene sequence: CDR1 LNHDA, CDR2 SQIVND (reference sequence). V lost 5 bases to trimming and J lost 8 bases, with 15 bases between them.

J is TRBJ2-5 and V is TRBV5-8; D uncertain. Germline CDR1 is SGHTS and CDR2 is YDEGEE. This CDR3 is 13 amino acids long. Trimming stripped 0 bases from V and 3 bases from J, with 6 bases between. This chain's CDR3 is CASSLGRKETQYF. Written as DNA, the CDR3 is TGTGCCAGCAGCTTGGGCCGCAAAGAGACCCAGTACTTC.

This clonotype appeared many times. J is TRBJ2-4 and V is TRBV29-1; D not resolved. V was shortened by 2 bases and J by 10 bases, with 9 bases between the two germline ends. The CDR3 sequence is 11 residues long. CDR1 and CDR2 from the germline V gene are SQVTM and ANQGSEA. The CDR3 here is CSVESLQIQYF. Here the CDR3 DNA reads TGCAGCGTTGAATCGCTGCAAATTCAGTACTTC.

This clonotype is medium-sized (0.01 to 0.1%). The rearrangement joins TRBV6-4 to TRBJ1-2; D is undetermined. The CDR3 has 13 amino acids. Deletions cut 4 bases from V and 2 bases from J, with 8 bases between. Germline V gene data show CDR1 as MRHNA and CDR2 as SNTAGT. The CDR3 region is CASSGDGNYGYTF. The CDR3 nucleotides are TGTGCCAGCAGTGGAGACGGAAACTATGGCTACACCTTC.

The chain has TRBV5-1 and TRBJ2-5; D remains ambiguous. V was shortened by 4 bases and J by 1 base, with 11 bases between the two germline ends. The CDR3 extends over 14 amino acids. Looked up from germline, CDR1 is SGHRS and CDR2 is YFSETQ. The CDR3 bases are TGCGCCAGCAGCCCCCTACAGCTCCAAGAGACCCAGTACTTC. It translates to CASSPLQLQETQYF.

The chain couples TRBV7-6 to TRBJ2-1, with D possibly being TRBD1 or TRBD2 (7 bases each). The CDR3 extends over 14 amino acids. Trimming stripped 1 base from V and 7 bases from J, with 11 bases between. In germline, CDR1 is SGHVS, CDR2 FNYEAQ. This chain's CDR3 is CASSLGQGGNEQFF. CDR3 nucleotide sequence: TGTGCCAGCAGCTTAGGACAGGGAGGGAATGAGCAGTTCTTC.

This clonotype was detected ten times or more. The CDR3 loop reads CASRRTGGFTEAFF. CDR3 nucleotide sequence: TGTGCCAGCAGACGGACAGGGGGATTTACTGAAGCTTTCTTT. The V call is TRBV28, the J call TRBJ1-1; 10 nucleotides align to TRBD1. The CDR3 spans 14 residues. Germline V lookup: CDR1 MDHEN, CDR2 SYDVKM. V shed 6 bases and J 5 bases; nucleotides not matched to a gene: 6.

This clonotype was seen repeatedly, ten times or more. The chain carries TRBV19 and TRBJ2-2, with 8 positions matching TRBD1. V gave up 6 bases and J gave up 0 bases; unmatched junction bases: 6. Germline lookup yields CDR1 LNHDA and CDR2 SQIVND (reference sequence). This CDR3 comprises 16 residues. CDR3 sequence reads: CASRKDRAANTGELFF. The CDR3 DNA is TGTGCCAGTAGAAAGGACAGGGCAGCGAACACCGGGGAGCTGTTTTTT. The full variable domain, in which reference TRBV19 and TRBJ2-2 provide the parts outside the CDR3, is DGGITQSPKYLFRKEGQNVTLSCEQNLNHDAMYWYRQDPGQGLRLIYYSQIVNDFQKGDIAEGYSVSREKKESFPLTVTSAQKNPTAFYLCASRKDRAANTGELFFGEGSRLTVL.

The V call is TRBV6-4, the J call TRBJ2-3, with a possible D match to TRBD2 (5 bases). V was shortened by 3 bases and J by 6 bases, with 16 bases between the two germline ends. CDR1 and CDR2 (germline): MRHNA, SNTAGT. This CDR3 is built from 15 residues. The CDR3 protein is CASSEGGGISDTQYF. The CDR3, as DNA: TGTGCCAGCAGTGAAGGTGGAGGAATCTCGGATACGCAGTATTTT.

This clonotype was seen ten or more times. The chain carries TRBV10-3 and TRBJ1-1; possible D gene TRBD1, 6 bases. Germline lookup yields CDR1 ENHRY and CDR2 SYGVKD. V was trimmed by 7 bases and J by 2 bases, leaving 14 bases between them. The CDR3 runs to 14 residues. CDR3 sequence (DNA): TGTGCCATCAAGACAGGAAACATAAACACTGAAGCTTTCTTT. Its translation is CAIKTGNINTEAFF.

V gene TRBV6-5 combines with J gene TRBJ2-1, with 12 bases matching TRBD2. The CDR3 consists of 17 residues. The J segment lost 6 bases and the V segment lost 0 bases, leaving 6 bases of the junction unmatched. Germline V CDR1 and CDR2: MNHEY, SVGAGI. CDR3 sequence (DNA): TGTGCCAGCAGTTACTCGGTGTCTAGCGGGGGGGTCAATGAGCAGTTCTTC. Protein sequence: CASSYSVSSGGVNEQFF.

This clonotype was seen more than once but under ten times. V usage is TRBV19 and J usage is TRBJ2-2, with 10 positions matching TRBD1. Germline lookup yields CDR1 LNHDA and CDR2 SQIVND (reference sequence). J gave up 3 bases and V 5 bases, and 3 bases lay outside the gene matches. The CDR3 runs to 15 residues. The CDR3 coding sequence is TGTGCCAGTAGTGCCGGGACAGGGGACACCGGGGAGCTGTTTTTT. Translated: CASSAGTGDTGELFF. Based on the CDR3 plus reference TRBV19 and TRBJ2-2, the full variable domain is DGGITQSPKYLFRKEGQNVTLSCEQNLNHDAMYWYRQDPGQGLRLIYYSQIVNDFQKGDIAEGYSVSREKKESFPLTVTSAQKNPTAFYLCASSAGTGDTGELFFGEGSRLTVL.

The J gene is TRBJ2-3, the V gene TRBV20-1; 8 bases map to TRBD2. The CDR3 extends over 14 amino acids. In germline, CDR1 is DFQATT, CDR2 SNEGSKA (reference sequence). V was pared by 5 bases and J by 5 bases, with 9 bases of the junction left unmatched. Here the CDR3 reads CSAPSLSGGDTQYF. Here the CDR3 DNA reads TGCAGTGCTCCCTCCCTAAGCGGGGGAGATACGCAGTATTTT.

This clonotype came up a few times. V and J are TRBV28 and TRBJ2-3; tentative D call: TRBD2 (7 bases). Per germline, CDR1 MDHEN and CDR2 SYDVKM. The V end was cut by 1 base, the J end by 0 bases, with 11 bases between. The CDR3 length is 16 residues. The CDR3 region is CASSLFRGASTDTQYF. The CDR3 region has the DNA TGTGCCAGCAGTTTATTTCGGGGGGCTAGCACAGATACGCAGTATTTT.

This clonotype was seen ten or more times. The chain joins TRBV7-9 to TRBJ2-6; 8 bases fit TRBD1. The germline V gene has CDR1 SEHNR and CDR2 FQNEAQ (reference sequence). Trimming removed 8 bases from V and 0 bases from J; junction bases left unmatched: 15. The CDR3 is made up of 19 amino acids. The DNA of the CDR3 is TGTGCCAGCCCAATCGAGGCGGGACAGGAAAACTCTGGGGCCAACGTCCTGACTTTC. Protein sequence: CASPIEAGQENSGANVLTF.

This clonotype has a count of ten or more. This chain uses TRBV10-3 with TRBJ2-7, with a possible D match to TRBD1 (6 bases). CDR3 length: 13 amino acids. Trimming removed 6 bases from V and 5 bases from J, with 14 bases in between. CDR1 and CDR2 (germline): ENHRY, SYGVKD. In DNA form, the CDR3 reads TGTGCCATCAGGTCAGACAGGTCGGACGAGCAGTACTTC. Its protein is CAIRSDRSDEQYF.

At least ten counts were recorded for this clonotype. This rearrangement joins TRBV4-3 to TRBJ1-1; perhaps TRBD1 as D (5 bases). This CDR3 contains 15 residues. V was shortened by 6 bases and J by 5 bases, with 19 bases between the two germline ends. Germline V gene data show CDR1 as LGHNA and CDR2 as YSLEER. The CDR3 protein is CASSRGDGGGTEAFF. In nucleotides, the CDR3 is TGCGCCAGCAGTCGAGGGGACGGTGGGGGGACTGAAGCTTTCTTT.

This clonotype was seen at least ten times. Here the CDR3 DNA reads TGTGCCAGCAGTGGCCCCGAGGGCGCCTACAATGAGCAGTTCTTC. Amino acids: CASSGPEGAYNEQFF. The rearrangement uses TRBV6-1 and TRBJ2-1, with D perhaps matching TRBD2 (5 bases). Per germline, CDR1 MNHNS and CDR2 SASEGT. CDR3 length equals 15 residues. Trimming removed 4 bases at V and 2 bases at J, with 12 bases between.

The table lists this clonotype with a few counts. The chain recombines TRBV6-2 or TRBV6-3 with TRBJ2-5; TRBD2 might be the D (7 bases). Germline loops: CDR1 MNHEY, CDR2 SVGEGT. This CDR3 has 15 residues. Trimming pared 0 bases from V and 5 bases from J, leaving 13 bases between. DNA for the CDR3: TGTGCCAGCAGTTACTCTTCCGGGGGGCCTGAGACCCAGTACTTC. Its protein is CASSYSSGGPETQYF.

In its sample, this clonotype was seen a few times. This chain uses TRBV6-4 with TRBJ2-1; TRBD2 matches at 12 bases. The V gene's germline CDR1 is MRHNA and CDR2 SNTAGT. V shed 4 bases, J shed 0 bases, and the junction held 4 bases outside the gene matches. This CDR3 comprises 17 residues. CDR3 coding DNA: TGTGCCAGCAGTGGGCTAGCGGGGGGGCACTCCTACAATGAGCAGTTCTTC. It yields the protein CASSGLAGGHSYNEQFF.

There are many counts of this clonotype. The gene calls are TRBV6-2 or TRBV6-3 and TRBJ2-5, with D hard to call. V lost 10 bases to trimming and J lost 7 bases, with 19 bases between them. Per germline, CDR1 MNHEY and CDR2 SVGEGT. This CDR3 is built from 13 residues. The CDR3 DNA is TGTGCCATACGCGGATGGGCCGTAGGGACCCAGTACTTC. Translated: CAIRGWAVGTQYF.

Many counts were recorded for this clonotype. The rearrangement joins TRBV3-1 to TRBJ1-4; D ambiguous. The germline V gene has CDR1 LGHDT and CDR2 YNNKEL (reference sequence). V was shortened by 4 bases and J by 4 bases, with 10 bases between the two germline ends. This CDR3 region has 14 residues. CDR3 nucleotide sequence: TGTGCCAGCAGCCCAACGTGGGGTAATGAAAAACTGTTTTTT. Protein sequence: CASSPTWGNEKLFF.

This chain connects TRBV11-2 to TRBJ2-5, with no clear D. CDR1 is SGHAT and CDR2 is FQNNGV in the germline V gene. The length of the CDR3 is 17 residues. V lost 7 bases to trimming and J lost 0 bases, with 21 bases between them. Here the CDR3 reads CASKPVGNGRYQETQYF. In DNA form, the CDR3 reads TGTGCCAGCAAACCCGTGGGGAACGGTCGGTACCAAGAGACCCAGTACTTC.